Each of the 23 T cell receptor beta chains below was sequenced from the same sample in a study of cytomegalovirus exposure and HLA in healthy donors (dated by TCRdb to 2015 to 2018). Receptors were amplified or captured by the immunoSEQ multiplex PCR assay. For the multiplex PCR, a mixture combining 60 forward primers for TCR Vbeta segments and 13 reverse primers for TCR Jbeta segments was used. This immuneACCESS table, as held by TCRdb, lists in-frame sequences with V and J called but not all clones. Of the missing ones, under half trace to an unresolved V gene in checked studies; the others have no known cause. This sample lists 200,000 to 250,000 clones; over 80% were detected once. Jointly, the top ten make up over 0.65% of the sample. Sequenced material: PBMCs. Every receptor here comes from a boy aged 2 to 10 in good health and CMV-seronegative.

V and J are TRBV29-1 and TRBJ2-3, with D perhaps TRBD1 (6 bases). Trimming cost V 6 bases and J 4 bases, with 26 bases left between them. The V gene's germline CDR1 is SQVTM and CDR2 ANQGSEA. CDR3 length: 17 residues. Here the CDR3 reads CSVAGATGSGSADTQYF. The CDR3 nucleotides read TGCAGCGTAGCTGGAGCAACAGGGTCGGGAAGTGCAGATACGCAGTATTTT.

V is TRBV30 and J is TRBJ2-1, with 8 bases lining up with TRBD2. Per germline, CDR1 GTSNPN and CDR2 SVGIG (reference sequence). The ends lost 4 bases at V and 4 bases at J; junction bases unmatched: 3. The length of the CDR3 is 13 residues. The DNA of the CDR3 is TGTGCCTGGACGGGGGGGAATTACAATGAGCAGTTCTTC. Translated, it gives CAWTGGNYNEQFF.

The CDR3 DNA reads TGTGCCAGCAGCTTAGAGCGGTTAGATACGCAGTATTTT. Translating gives CASSLERLDTQYF. J is TRBJ2-3 and V is TRBV7-6; D may be TRBD2 (5 bases). The germline gives CDR1 SGHVS, CDR2 FNYEAQ. This CDR3 has 13 amino acids. Trimming pared 1 base from V and 5 bases from J, leaving 7 bases between.

The rearrangement joins TRBV4-1 to TRBJ2-1; TRBD2 agrees at 7 bases. This CDR3 has 16 amino acids. V lost 0 bases to trimming and J lost 4 bases; unmatched junction nucleotides: 6. Germline V gene data show CDR1 as MGHRA and CDR2 as YSYEKL. CDR3 DNA sequence: TGCGCCAGCAGCCAAGAAAGCCGCGGGGGATACAATGAGCAGTTCTTC. Amino acid sequence: CASSQESRGGYNEQFF.

The chain recombines TRBV19 with TRBJ2-7, with 8 nucleotides matching TRBD2. This CDR3 is built from 16 residues. The trim removed 3 bases at V and 3 bases at J, leaving 10 bases unmatched. Germline values: CDR1 LNHDA, CDR2 SQIVND (reference sequence). CDR3 DNA sequence: TGTGCCAGTAGTATTAGTAGCGGGGTGCACTACTACGAGCAGTACTTC. Protein: CASSISSGVHYYEQYF.

The rearrangement joins TRBV7-8 to TRBJ2-1; 9 bases fit TRBD2. The CDR3 has 17 amino acids. The germline gives CDR1 SGHVS, CDR2 FQNEAQ. Losses at the gene ends were 5 bases for V and 4 bases for J; bases not matched to a gene: 12. CDR3 DNA sequence: TGTGCCAGCAGCCCGAGCGGGAGGAATCGGCGGTACAATGAGCAGTTCTTC. Translation gives CASSPSGRNRRYNEQFF.

The chain employs TRBV9 and TRBJ2-3; no clear D. V was shortened by 0 bases and J by 2 bases, with 7 bases between the two germline ends. The CDR3 consists of 14 residues. Per germline, CDR1 SGDLS and CDR2 YYNGEE. The chain's CDR3 is CASSVGGLTDTQYF. The CDR3, as DNA: TGTGCCAGCAGCGTAGGCGGCCTCACAGATACGCAGTATTTT.

The chain's CDR3 is CASSLTGSGGYEQYF. The CDR3, as DNA: TGTGCCAGCAGCTTAACGGGGAGCGGGGGTTACGAGCAGTACTTC. V is TRBV7-3 and J is TRBJ2-7; TRBD2 agrees at 8 bases. J lost 4 bases, V lost 0 bases, and 5 bases had no gene match. CDR3 length: 15 amino acids. From germline, CDR1 is SGHTA and CDR2 FQGTGA. The variable domain in full, completed from reference TRBV7-3 and TRBJ2-7, reads GAGVSQTPSNKVTEKGKYVELRCDPISGHTALYWYRQSLGQGPEFLIYFQGTGAADDSGLPNDRFFAVRPEGSVSTLKIQRTERGDSAVYLCASSLTGSGGYEQYFGPGTRLTVT.

The gene calls are TRBV9 and TRBJ2-6; the D gene is possibly TRBD2 (5 bases). The germline V gene has CDR1 SGDLS and CDR2 YYNGEE. V gave up 1 base and J gave up 0 bases, with 14 bases separating them. This CDR3 is 18 amino acids long. The CDR3 spells CASSVRWESGSGANVLTF. CDR3 in DNA: TGTGCCAGCAGCGTACGCTGGGAAAGCGGCTCTGGGGCCAACGTCCTGACTTTC.

This rearrangement joins TRBV6-1 to TRBJ1-2; D not resolved. V gave up 1 base and J gave up 6 bases, with 9 bases separating them. Germline-derived CDR1 and CDR2 are MNHNS and SASEGT. This CDR3 has 13 residues. DNA of the CDR3: TGTGCCAGCAGTGAAGTAGGGAGTAATGGCTACACCTTC. Its protein is CASSEVGSNGYTF.

This clone was recorded once. DNA of the CDR3: TGTGCCAGCAGTCCGACCCAAATGGGCTCACCCCTCCACTTT. It is translated as CASSPTQMGSPLHF. The chain joins TRBV9 to TRBJ1-6; no definite D call. CDR3 size: 14 residues. Trimming cost V 5 bases and J 10 bases, with 16 bases left between them. CDR1 and CDR2 (germline): SGDLS, YYNGEE.

V and J are TRBV9 and TRBJ2-3, with a possible D match to TRBD2 (6 bases). The CDR3 sequence is 19 residues long. CDR1 SGDLS and CDR2 YYNGEE come from the germline V gene. V shed 4 bases and J shed 0 bases, with 24 bases lying between them. The CDR3, as DNA: TGTGCCAGCAGCACGGAAATCGGGACTCCCCGTGCTAGCACAGATACGCAGTATTTT. It encodes CASSTEIGTPRASTDTQYF.

CDR3 amino acids: CASSVGLGTGVNEQFF. CDR3 DNA sequence: TGTGCCAGCAGCGTAGGCCTCGGGACAGGGGTAAATGAGCAGTTCTTC. The gene calls are TRBV9 and TRBJ2-1; TRBD1 agrees at 10 bases. The CDR3 loop spans 16 amino acids. The junction had 7 bases not matched to a gene; V was cut back by 0 bases and J by 7 bases. Germline CDR1 reads SGDLS; CDR2 reads YYNGEE. Full variable domain (remainder filled in from reference TRBV9 and TRBJ2-1): DSGVTQTPKHLITATGQRVTLRCSPRSGDLSVYWYQQSLDQGLQFLIQYYNGEERAKGNILERFSAQQFPDLHSELNLSSLELGDSALYFCASSVGLGTGVNEQFFGPGTRLTVL.

V usage is TRBV18 and J usage is TRBJ2-5; TRBD1 agrees at 8 bases. Trimming at V came to 3 bases and at J to 3 bases, leaving 6 bases not matched to a gene. CDR3 length equals 15 residues. Germline V gene lookup returns CDR1 KGHSH and CDR2 LQKENI. The CDR3 sequence is CASSPSGGGEETQYF. Here the CDR3 DNA reads TGTGCCAGCTCACCTTCAGGGGGCGGGGAAGAGACCCAGTACTTC.

V is TRBV5-1 and J is TRBJ2-3; D is possibly TRBD2 (6 bases). CDR1 is SGHRS, CDR2 YFSETQ, per germline. V was pared by 0 bases and J by 1 base, with 9 bases between. The CDR3 is 15 amino acids. The CDR3 coding sequence is TGCGCCAGCAGCTTGGGGGCTAGCGGCACAGATACGCAGTATTTT. Protein: CASSLGASGTDTQYF.

V and J are TRBV27 and TRBJ2-7, with TRBD2 identical over 10 bases. The V segment lost 6 bases and the J segment 4 bases; nucleotides outside the gene matches: 9. Germline V gene data show CDR1 as MNHEY and CDR2 as SMNVEV (reference sequence). The CDR3 extends over 15 amino acids. CDR3 sequence: CASSRQGLAKYEQYF. CDR3 DNA sequence: TGTGCCAGCAGCCGTCAGGGACTAGCGAAGTACGAGCAGTACTTC.

The V gene is TRBV6-1, the J gene TRBJ1-6; 8 bases line up with TRBD1. Trimming at V came to 6 bases and at J to 7 bases, leaving 8 bases not matched to a gene. This CDR3 region has 15 residues. Germline-derived CDR1 and CDR2 are MNHNS and SASEGT. In DNA form, the CDR3 reads TGTGCCAGCAGCAACGACAGGGGCAGGAATTCACCCCTCCACTTT. Amino acids: CASSNDRGRNSPLHF.

This chain links TRBV27 with TRBJ1-4, with unresolved D. V shed 2 bases and J shed 7 bases, with 5 bases lying between them. The CDR3 has 12 residues. The germline gives CDR1 MNHEY, CDR2 SMNVEV (reference sequence). The CDR3 sequence: CASSLQVEKLFF. CDR3 nucleotides: TGTGCCAGCAGTTTACAGGTTGAAAAACTGTTTTTT. Full variable domain (outside the CDR3, taken from reference TRBV27 and TRBJ1-4): EAQVTQNPRYLITVTGKKLTVTCSQNMNHEYMSWYRQDPGLGLRQIYYSMNVEVTDKGDVPEGYKVSRKEKRNFPLILESPSPNQTSLYFCASSLQVEKLFFGSGTQLSVL.

The rearrangement uses TRBV29-1 and TRBJ2-1; D gene unclear. Between the trimmed V and J ends, which lost 0 bases and 7 bases, there was a span of 7 bases. The CDR3 has 12 residues. CDR1 and CDR2 (germline): SQVTM, ANQGSEA. The CDR3 protein is CSVEERWNEQFF. The CDR3 DNA is TGCAGCGTTGAAGAGAGGTGGAATGAGCAGTTCTTC.

The chain is built from TRBV7-8 and TRBJ2-1; D not certain. The germline V and J ends were trimmed by 2 bases and 3 bases, with 11 bases remaining between them. Germline values: CDR1 SGHVS, CDR2 FQNEAQ. This CDR3 has 15 amino acids. The CDR3 DNA follows: TGTGCCAGCAGCTTACTAACAGCTTTCTACAATGAGCAGTTCTTC. This translates into CASSLLTAFYNEQFF.

This clone occurred a few times. This sequence joins TRBV7-3 and TRBJ1-1, with D hard to call. The CDR3 is 12 amino acids. V dropped 0 bases and J dropped 6 bases, with 5 bases sitting between them. Germline loops: CDR1 SGHTA, CDR2 FQGTGA. This chain's CDR3 is CASSLTGAEAFF. CDR3 nucleotides: TGTGCCAGCAGCTTAACCGGGGCTGAAGCTTTCTTT.

J is TRBJ2-1 and V is TRBV2, with D possibly TRBD1 on 5 matching bases. Germline V lookup: CDR1 SNHLY, CDR2 FYNNEI. The CDR3 is 10 amino acids. Trimming stripped 4 bases from V and 13 bases from J, with 8 bases between. The CDR3 sequence is CASSGGRQFF. CDR3 DNA sequence: TGTGCCAGCAGTGGGGGCAGACAGTTCTTC.

V is TRBV27 and J is TRBJ2-1, with 16 bases identical to TRBD2. Looked up from germline, CDR1 is MNHEY and CDR2 is SMNVEV (reference sequence). The CDR3 sequence is 19 residues long. Germline trimming cut 5 bases from V and 4 bases from J; bases unmatched to any gene: 11. The CDR3 spells CASSPLGTSGRARYNEQFF. In DNA, the CDR3 is TGTGCCAGCAGTCCCTTAGGGACTAGCGGGAGGGCCAGGTACAATGAGCAGTTCTTC.